This paragraph covers one T cell receptor (beta chain) sequence. V was cut by 6 bases and J by 8 bases, with 13 bases left in between. The CDR3 loop spans 11 amino acids. The germline gives CDR1 DFQATT, CDR2 SNEGSKA (reference sequence). The sample comes from a study of blood T cell repertoires in COVID-19. Overall study: PBMCs, B-cell-depleted T cells, or T cells provided the cDNA or gDNA that made up the material.

Original analysis: Reference gene primers were amplified, and this amplification served to estimate nucleated cell counts. The data were produced by immunoSEQ multiplex PCR, yet TCRdb's version contains in-frame clones alone and is incomplete. The DNA gave D and trimming, while V, J and clone size come from that table. The table shows approximately 200,000 clones, with 70% to 90% occurring only once. Individuals drawn from approximately 26 US areas were about 18 to 100 years old. Recovered participants had two consecutive negative NP/OP PCR tests, healthcare professional clearance, or symptom resolution.

The receptor comes from a man in his thirties or forties who had recovered from COVID-19. The sample taken for sequencing was PBMCs or T cells enriched from blood (not recorded which). The genes are TRBV20-1 and TRBJ1-1, with TRBD1 as a possible D gene (6 bases). CDR3 bases: TGCAGTGCCGGGACATTAGCCGAAGCTTTCTTT. This codes for CSAGTLAEAFF.